These 29 T cell receptor beta chains came from one sample sequenced in a study of early stage breast cancer tumors. Profiled with immunoSEQ multiplex PCR; TCRdb holds only in-frame clones, not every one. This sample has 9,500 to 12,000 clones; 70% to 80% occur once, and the top ten carry about 15%. Input material: breast tumor tissue. All receptors derive from a person aged 65 to 85 with breast cancer.

The V gene is TRBV2, the J gene TRBJ2-2, with 14 bases aligning to TRBD2. The germline V gene encodes CDR1 SNHLY and CDR2 FYNNEI. CDR3 size: 19 residues. V was clipped by 2 bases and J by 0 bases; unmatched bases: 5. For the CDR3, the DNA is TGTGCCAGCAGTGAAATGGGACTAGCGGGGGACGCGAACACCGGGGAGCTGTTTTTT. This sequence encodes CASSEMGLAGDANTGELFF.

The V gene is TRBV4-2, the J gene TRBJ1-5; D is possibly TRBD1 (5 bases). V was clipped by 4 bases and J by 1 base, with 11 bases between them. Germline V gene lookup returns CDR1 LGHNA and CDR2 YNFKEQ. CDR3 length equals 15 residues. CDR3 sequence (DNA): TGTGCCAGCAGCCGGGTGGAGGGGAGCAATCAGCCCCAGCATTTT. The encoded protein is CASSRVEGSNQPQHF.

The rearrangement links TRBV2 to TRBJ1-6; weak D call: TRBD1 (5 bases). This CDR3 has 14 residues. The V end lost 2 bases, the J end lost 4 bases, and 6 bases lay between the germline ends. From germline, CDR1 is SNHLY and CDR2 FYNNEI. CDR3 region: CASSEPGYNSPLHF. Here the CDR3 DNA reads TGTGCCAGCAGTGAACCAGGGTATAATTCACCCCTCCACTTT.

The V gene is TRBV28, the J gene TRBJ2-5, with 7 bases identical to TRBD1. Germline V gene data show CDR1 as MDHEN and CDR2 as SYDVKM. CDR3 length equals 14 residues. The V and J ends lost 4 bases and 5 bases, in that order; junction bases with no gene match: 7. CDR3 nucleotides: TGTGCCAGCAGTTCCGGGACAGTACGGGAGACCCAGTACTTC. This encodes CASSSGTVRETQYF. Together with reference TRBV28 and TRBJ2-5, the CDR3 gives the full variable domain: DVKVTQSSRYLVKRTGEKVFLECVQDMDHENMFWYRQDPGLGLRLIYFSYDVKMKEKGDIPEGYSVSREKKERFSLILESASTNQTSMYLCASSSGTVRETQYFGPGTRLLVL.

This clone appeared once. This chain links TRBV19 with TRBJ1-2, with D maybe TRBD1 (6 bases). Trimming removed 3 bases from V and 8 bases from J, with 13 bases in between. The CDR3 totals 13 residues. From germline, CDR1 is LNHDA and CDR2 SQIVND (reference sequence). The CDR3 protein is CASSIPGRGGYTF. CDR3 DNA: TGTGCCAGTAGTATCCCCGGCAGGGGCGGCTACACCTTC.

This sequence joins TRBV18 and TRBJ2-7; TRBD1 aligns across 7 bases. The CDR3 extends over 16 amino acids. The germline gives CDR1 KGHSH, CDR2 LQKENI. V lost 5 bases to trimming and J lost 4 bases; unmatched junction nucleotides: 14. CDR3: CASSIGTANQGYEQYF. CDR3 DNA sequence: TGTGCCAGCTCAATCGGGACAGCGAACCAGGGGTACGAGCAGTACTTC.

The rearrangement uses TRBV4-1 and TRBJ2-6; tentatively, D is TRBD2 (7 bases). Trimming left V 0 bases short and J 0 bases short, with 18 bases between. This CDR3 has 20 residues. Germline CDR1 MGHRA, CDR2 YSYEKL. The CDR3 reads CASSQEGSGGVPSGANVLTF. In DNA, the CDR3 is TGCGCCAGCAGCCAAGAGGGGTCGGGGGGCGTACCCTCTGGGGCCAACGTCCTGACTTTC.

This clone showed up just a few times. The rearrangement joins TRBV11-2 to TRBJ1-1; D may be TRBD1 (5 bases). The V end lost 1 base, the J end lost 4 bases, and 10 bases lay between the germline ends. Germline V gene lookup returns CDR1 SGHAT and CDR2 FQNNGV. This CDR3 is built from 14 residues. The CDR3 nucleotides read TGTGCCAGCAGCTTAGGGGGGGTACCCACTGAAGCTTTCTTT. This encodes CASSLGGVPTEAFF.

The rearrangement joins TRBV7-8 to TRBJ2-1; weak D call: TRBD2 (6 bases). Germline V gene sequence: CDR1 SGHVS, CDR2 FQNEAQ. V lost 2 bases, J lost 8 bases, and 13 bases lay in between. CDR3 length: 14 residues. The CDR3 protein is CASSLQAGGYEQFF. DNA of the CDR3: TGTGCCAGCAGCTTACAAGCGGGTGGGTATGAGCAGTTCTTC.

This clone came up a few times. The V call is TRBV11-3, the J call TRBJ2-3; 8 bases align to TRBD2. The CDR3 runs 16 residues. V shed 4 bases and J 2 bases; nucleotides not matched to a gene: 8. Germline V lookup: CDR1 SGHNT, CDR2 YENEEA. The CDR3 sequence: CASSSGSGGPTDTQYF. CDR3 sequence (DNA): TGTGCCAGCAGCTCGGGATCGGGGGGGCCCACAGATACGCAGTATTTT.

The CDR3, as DNA: TGTGCCAGCAGCCCAAGGGGTGGTGGGACAGGGGGAAACTATGGCTACACCTTC. It is translated as CASSPRGGGTGGNYGYTF. This chain connects TRBV27 to TRBJ1-2, with TRBD1 identical over 11 bases. CDR3 length: 18 residues. V lost 6 bases to trimming and J lost 2 bases; unmatched junction nucleotides: 14. CDR1 MNHEY and CDR2 SMNVEV come from the germline V gene (reference sequence).

The J gene is TRBJ1-1, the V gene TRBV9; tentative D call: TRBD1 (6 bases). The germline V gene has CDR1 SGDLS and CDR2 YYNGEE. The germline V and J ends were trimmed by 4 bases and 0 bases, with 13 bases remaining between them. The CDR3 loop spans 15 amino acids. CDR3 DNA: TGTGCCAGCAGCCCTAGGGGGGGGATGAACACTGAAGCTTTCTTT. Translation gives CASSPRGGMNTEAFF. Filled out from reference TRBV9 and TRBJ1-1, the complete variable domain reads DSGVTQTPKHLITATGQRVTLRCSPRSGDLSVYWYQQSLDQGLQFLIQYYNGEERAKGNILERFSAQQFPDLHSELNLSSLELGDSALYFCASSPRGGMNTEAFFGQGTRLTVV.

The V gene is TRBV9, the J gene TRBJ2-2, with D perhaps matching TRBD1 (6 bases). V gave up 3 bases and J gave up 5 bases, with 17 bases separating them. The CDR3 totals 16 residues. Per the germline V gene, CDR1 is SGDLS and CDR2 is YYNGEE. The CDR3, as DNA: TGTGCCAGCAGCGAAAGTCCCCAACAGGGAACCGGGGAGCTGTTTTTT. Translating it yields CASSESPQQGTGELFF. Full variable domain (remainder filled in from reference TRBV9 and TRBJ2-2): DSGVTQTPKHLITATGQRVTLRCSPRSGDLSVYWYQQSLDQGLQFLIQYYNGEERAKGNILERFSAQQFPDLHSELNLSSLELGDSALYFCASSESPQQGTGELFFGEGSRLTVL.

This clone has only one observation. The rearrangement joins TRBV7-9 to TRBJ1-5; TRBD1 might be the D (5 bases). Germline V gives CDR1 SEHNR, CDR2 FQNEAQ (reference sequence). V was trimmed by 2 bases and J by 3 bases, leaving 14 bases between them. The CDR3 totals 16 residues. The CDR3 loop reads CASSLQGAGTNQPQHF. The CDR3 nucleotides read TGTGCCAGCAGCTTACAGGGTGCGGGGACCAATCAGCCCCAGCATTTT.

This rearrangement joins TRBV19 to TRBJ2-7; 11 bases map to TRBD2. Germline V gene data show CDR1 as LNHDA and CDR2 as SQIVND (reference sequence). V lost 0 bases, J lost 3 bases, and 4 bases stayed unmatched. This CDR3 has 16 residues. The CDR3 nucleotides are TGTGCCAGTAGTATAGAACTAGGGACTAGCGGCTACGAGCAGTACTTC. As protein: CASSIELGTSGYEQYF.

The J gene is TRBJ2-7, the V gene TRBV10-3, with 8 nucleotides matching TRBD2. V was clipped by 10 bases and J by 0 bases; unmatched bases: 8. The germline V gene encodes CDR1 ENHRY and CDR2 SYGVKD. CDR3 length: 14 amino acids. This CDR3 reads CATGTSGFSYEQYF. As DNA, the CDR3 is TGTGCCACCGGAACTAGCGGATTCTCCTACGAGCAGTACTTC.

This clone was seen a handful of times. This sequence joins TRBV12-5 and TRBJ2-5; possibly TRBD2 for D (5 bases). Trimming stripped 7 bases from V and 5 bases from J, with 14 bases between. This CDR3 comprises 13 residues. The germline V gene has CDR1 LGHNT and CDR2 FRNRAP. CDR3 loop: CASALSGVETQYF. The CDR3 DNA sequence: TGTGCTAGTGCCCTATCCGGGGTTGAGACCCAGTACTTC.

The table lists this clone with a few counts. This sequence joins TRBV6-1 and TRBJ2-3; 11 positions agree with TRBD2. Germline V gives CDR1 MNHNS, CDR2 SASEGT. This CDR3 comprises 15 residues. V shed 3 bases and J 4 bases; nucleotides not matched to a gene: 3. The CDR3 DNA reads TGTGCCAGCAGTGACCTAGCGGGGGGCGCAGATACGCAGTATTTT. As protein: CASSDLAGGADTQYF.

The chain joins TRBV11-2 to TRBJ1-2; D is undetermined. This CDR3 comprises 13 residues. V was clipped by 1 base and J by 4 bases, with 7 bases between them. The germline V gene encodes CDR1 SGHAT and CDR2 FQNNGV. CDR3 in amino acids: CASSLGGGYGYTF. The CDR3 coding sequence is TGTGCCAGCAGCTTAGGCGGCGGCTATGGCTACACCTTC.

The chain uses TRBV11-2 and TRBJ2-5; 9 positions match TRBD2. From germline, CDR1 is SGHAT and CDR2 FQNNGV. CDR3 length: 15 amino acids. V lost 1 base to trimming and J lost 3 bases; unmatched junction nucleotides: 3. CDR3 DNA: TGTGCCAGCAGCTTAGGAGCGGGGGGAGAAGAGACCCAGTACTTC. This sequence encodes CASSLGAGGEETQYF.

The rearrangement joins TRBV4-2 to TRBJ1-5; D unclear. Germline loops: CDR1 LGHNA, CDR2 YNFKEQ. V was pared by 3 bases and J by 5 bases, with 8 bases between. The CDR3 totals 13 residues. The CDR3 protein is CASSQEGYQPQHF. The CDR3 nucleotides are TGTGCCAGCAGCCAGGAGGGATATCAGCCCCAGCATTTT.

The chain employs TRBV19 and TRBJ1-1; 10 bases match TRBD1. Trimming took 6 bases from V and 4 from J; bases not matched to a gene: 17. CDR3 length: 18 amino acids. The germline gives CDR1 LNHDA, CDR2 SQIVND (reference sequence). CDR3 amino acids: CASSDRPGTGVRATEAFF. CDR3 sequence (DNA): TGTGCCAGTAGCGACCGGCCCGGGACAGGGGTTCGTGCCACTGAAGCTTTCTTT.

This clone qualifies as medium-sized. The chain has TRBV15 and TRBJ1-5; D might be TRBD1 (6 bases). V was pared by 3 bases and J by 7 bases, with 16 bases between. CDR1 is LNHNV, CDR2 YYDKDF, per germline (reference sequence). CDR3 length: 15 amino acids. In nucleotides, the CDR3 is TGTGCCACCAGCAGGATACAGGGTTTGGGGCAGCCCCAGCATTTT. This gives the protein CATSRIQGLGQPQHF.

The chain joins TRBV11-2 to TRBJ1-2; 7 bases map to TRBD1. Germline-derived CDR1 and CDR2 are SGHAT and FQNNGV. The junction had 6 bases not matched to a gene; V was cut back by 0 bases and J by 2 bases. The CDR3 has 16 residues. CDR3 nucleotide sequence: TGTGCCAGCAGCTTAGATAGCGCCAGGGGGAACTATGGCTACACCTTC. This codes for CASSLDSARGNYGYTF.

This chain's CDR3 is CASSQDRGGGEETQYF. CDR3 nucleotides: TGTGCCAGCAGCCAAGATAGGGGTGGCGGGGAGGAGACCCAGTACTTC. The chain joins TRBV4-2 to TRBJ2-5; D perhaps matches TRBD2 (6 bases). Deletions cut 0 bases from V and 5 bases from J, with 16 bases between. The CDR3 is 16 residues long. Looked up from germline, CDR1 is LGHNA and CDR2 is YNFKEQ.

This clone has only a few counts. The CDR3 loop is CASSLAGEQYF. CDR3 nucleotide sequence: TGTGCCAGCAGCTTGGCGGGCGAGCAGTACTTC. The chain has TRBV5-6 and TRBJ2-7, with D unresolved. With 0 bases removed from V and 6 bases from J, the gap between germline ends came to 4 bases. CDR1 is SGHDT and CDR2 is YYEEEE in the germline V gene. CDR3 length: 11 amino acids.

The V gene is TRBV6-1, the J gene TRBJ2-1; D remains ambiguous. V lost 6 bases and J lost 4, with 10 bases in between. The CDR3 is made up of 13 amino acids. CDR1 MNHNS and CDR2 SASEGT come from the germline V gene. The CDR3 region is CASRNGRYNEQFF. The CDR3 region has the DNA TGTGCCAGCAGGAATGGCCGTTACAATGAGCAGTTCTTC.

The rearrangement links TRBV5-1 to TRBJ2-5, with TRBD2 identical over 15 bases. V gave up 0 bases and J gave up 2 bases; unmatched junction bases: 2. The CDR3 runs 17 residues. Germline values: CDR1 SGHRS, CDR2 YFSETQ. CDR3 in amino acids: CASSLAGTSGGQETQYF. The CDR3 DNA is TGCGCCAGCAGCTTGGCCGGGACTAGCGGGGGGCAAGAGACCCAGTACTTC.

In this sample, this clone is large. The V gene is TRBV14, the J gene TRBJ2-7, with 8 bases matching TRBD2. CDR1 is SGHDN and CDR2 is FVKESK in the germline V gene. V shed 0 bases and J 12 bases; nucleotides not matched to a gene: 4. CDR3 length: 12 residues. The CDR3 sequence: CASSQERSGRYF. The CDR3 nucleotides read TGTGCCAGCAGCCAAGAACGAAGCGGGAGGTACTTC. Based on the CDR3 plus reference TRBV14 and TRBJ2-7, the full variable domain is EAGVTQFPSHSVIEKGQTVTLRCDPISGHDNLYWYRRVMGKEIKFLLHFVKESKQDESGMPNNRFLAERTGGTYSTLKVQPAELEDSGVYFCASSQERSGRYFGPGTRLTVT.